Below, one TCR beta chain is given with its context. V was trimmed by 0 bases and J by 5 bases, leaving 8 bases between them. Per the germline V gene, CDR1 is SGHRS and CDR2 is YFSETQ. The CDR3 is 14 amino acids. This record belongs to a study of blood T cell repertoires in COVID-19. Data came from immunoSEQ multiplex PCR; TCRdb stores just in-frame clones and leaves some out. The data show 120,000 or so clones, under 95% seen once. The V gene is TRBV5-1, the J gene TRBJ2-2; no clear D. This TCR was sampled from a man in his 60s with COVID-19, enrolled during active disease. Input material: peripheral blood. The CDR3 loop is CASSLEWQTGELFF. The CDR3 DNA reads TGCGCCAGCAGCTTGGAGTGGCAGACCGGGGAGCTGTTTTTT. The whole variable domain, filled in from reference TRBV5-1 and TRBJ2-2, reads KAGVTQTPRYLIKTRGQQVTLSCSPISGHRSVSWYQQTPGQGLQFLFEYFSETQRNKGNFPGRFSGRQFSNSRSEMNVSTLELGDSALYLCASSLEWQTGELFFGEGSRLTVL.